The sequence of this TCR beta chain was determined in a study of radiation and T cells in renal cell carcinoma (dated by TCRdb to 2018 to 2021). About the study as a whole: TCR beta sequencing covered 50 to 55 samples in total, comprising approximately 25 tumors and roughly 27 peripheral blood samples. In the 40 to 55 samples combined, roughly 4.4 million unique CDR3 nucleotide sequences were found, encoding roughly 2,500,000 unique CDR3 amino acid sequences. The research as a whole found: Because only small tumor regions of 0.8 to 1 g were available, the study did not capture intratumoral heterogeneity. Because the trial had a single-armed design, the trial could not examine how radiation dose or scheduling affected the TCR repertoire. Compared with controls, irradiated tumors had higher TCR clonality, as the top 100 clonotypes made up an average of roughly 54% of the repertoire, versus approximately 43% in nephrectomy-only tumors. Compared with control tumors, irradiated tumors had a greater number of dominant CDR3 motifs, and those motifs took up a bigger portion of the repertoire.

TCR beta libraries were generated from genomic DNA with the immunoSEQ kit, following the manufacturer's recommendations. To prepare libraries, a first multiplex PCR with proprietary primers was run, followed by a second PCR that added unique barcodes, and a bead cleanup was done after each round. A positive control reaction and a negative control reaction, both provided in the kit, were run with every batch of samples. The final libraries underwent checking on an Agilent 4200 TapeStation D1000 ScreenTape, volumetric pooling, and quantification by qPCR. Sequencing was performed on an Illumina NextSeq500 with a MidOutput 150-cycle cartridge, and 156 Read1 and 15 Index1 cycles were run with kit custom primers. The pooled library was loaded at 0.95 to 1 pM with around 20% PhiX control spiked in. As for how the authors treated the data: Vendor-processed data were analyzed in R, and a clonotype was defined as all T cells sharing the same CDR3 nucleotide sequence. For clone abundance analyses, frequencies were normalized to the 10,000 most abundant clones in each sample. Public T cell clones, which averaged fewer than five per sample, were removed prior to analysis. Dominant motif analysis used ImmunoMap with the PAM10 matrix, gap penalty 30 and homology threshold 0.3; motifs with cumulative frequency at least 0.01 counted as dominant. The source is immuneACCESS, and TCRdb retained only in-frame sequences with V and J called. Part of the clones is not carried over; for the studies checked, unresolved V genes explain less than half of this, and the remainder is unexplained. V and J calls and clone size are those listed in that table; D and trimming were worked out from the DNA. This sample comprises about 14,000 clones, around 50% of them detected only once. The ten largest clones represent 10% to 15% of the sample.

Explained via the paper, the time point label denotes: tumor resected at nephrectomy. The label giving this sample's treatment or condition can be read as: treatment-naive control, cytoreductive nephrectomy. The control tumors were taken from treatment-naive renal cell carcinoma patients who had cytoreductive nephrectomy with no earlier radiation. Every patient had renal cell carcinoma of clear cell pathology. Control tumors used for TCR sequencing were obtained from several females and eleven to twelve males (median age roughly 57 years, range 40 to 82) and were resected from the early 2010s to the mid-2010s. Tumor processing involved mechanical dissociation, digestion with collagenase/hyaluronidase at 37 degrees C, handling in gentleMACS C tubes, and storage in liquid nitrogen. Genomic DNA for TCR sequencing was prepared using the QIAamp DNA Blood Mini Kit (Qiagen). The analyses included only samples that passed all quality control checks.

The CDR3 has 17 amino acids, counting the end cysteine and phenylalanine. CDR3 DNA only is kept here, 51 bases in frame from base 1. V has 2 bases trimmed and J has 2 bases trimmed; junction bases matching no gene number 5. Looking up the germline V gene (reference sequence) yields CDR1 LNHDA and CDR2 SQIVND. This clone was found a few times. Its antigen target is currently unknown. No base quality information exists; no much larger clone differs at one position. The sequence is built from TRBV19 and TRBJ2-3; a stretch of 12 junction bases matches TRBD2. The sequences come from tumor tissue, collected from a patient whose treatment was nephrectomy without radiotherapy. This TCR came from a man in his fifties or sixties with renal cell carcinoma. DNA sequence: TGTGCCAGTAGTATATCGGCTAGCGGGGGGGCCACAGATACGCAGTATTTT. Protein translation: CASSISASGGATDTQYF. Reference TRBV19 and TRBJ2-3 proteins supply the regions before and after the CDR3; the full variable domain is: DGGITQSPKYLFRKEGQNVTLSCEQNLNHDAMYWYRQDPGQGLRLIYYSQIVNDFQKGDIAEGYSVSREKKESFPLTVTSAQKNPTAFYLCASSISASGGATDTQYFGPGTRLTVL.